This T cell receptor beta chain came from a study of CD8 T cells in Susac syndrome (dated by TCRdb to the late 2010s). As for the study more broadly: The study used repertoire sequencing to test whether antigen drove CD8+ T cell activation and differentiation in Susac syndrome.

The germline ends are 13 bases apart after V is trimmed by 4 bases and J by 4 bases. The CDR3, cysteine through phenylalanine, is 14 amino acids long. Solely the CDR3 DNA is kept, with 42 bases framed from the first base. CDR1 and CDR2, per the germline V gene, are KGHSH and LQKENI. In regard to this clonotype: What this receptor recognizes is not known. Base qualities are missing; no much larger clone stands one base away.

RNA was extracted using the RNeasy kit, and roughly 0.45 to 1 ug of the RNA was reverse transcribed with random hexamers. TCR beta CDR3 regions were amplified with the immunoSEQ multiplex PCR assay covering 54 Vbeta and 13 Jbeta segments. Bias from PCR amplification was corrected by using a synthetic template baseline for primer optimization and for computational correction. Per the authors' processing: Reads were assigned to V, D and J genes according to IMGT and analyzed in immunoSEQ Analyzer, with only productive sequences retained. Clonality was computed as one minus Shannon entropy normalized by log2 of the number of productive unique sequences. For each patient and control, public and private clones were evaluated among the 100 most prevalent clones. Susac-specific clones were defined as absent from healthy and MS cohorts, approximately 1,000 published viral clones and other ImmuneACCESS disease sequences. Through fastp at Q25 and MiXCR, TCRdb rebuilt clones from the public reads, retaining in-frame beta chains. Rows matching on CDR3 protein sequence are summarized as one entry with the most common DNA and genes. The V and J calls reflect TCRdb's pipeline rather than the authors' work. The sample contains 180,000 or so distinct CDR3 sequences, 90% to 95% of them found a single time. The ten largest clones represent under 0.095% of the sample.

Peripheral blood CD8+ and CD4+ T cells from healthy donors, Susac syndrome patients and multiple sclerosis patients were profiled using high-throughput TCR beta sequencing. Multiple sclerosis controls were treatment-naive patients with stable or active relapsing-remitting disease fulfilling revised McDonald criteria. Bulk CD8+ and CD4+ T cells were purified magnetically by negative isolation, whereas CD8+ TEMRA cells were enriched by FACS. Blood was collected in EDTA tubes and processed within 24 hours, with PBMCs isolated through density gradient centrifugation. PBMCs destined for TCR sequencing were cryopreserved in liquid nitrogen and later thawed in a 37 °C water bath. The sorted or isolated CD4+, CD8+ and CD8+ TEMRA cells had a purity of 90% or higher. Paper-wide results and their limitations: The study acknowledged that relatively few individuals were included in the TCR sequencing and HLA analysis.

This sequence was found in a human donor with multiple sclerosis. The specimen sequenced was CD4+ T cells from PBMCs. Here the chain combines TRBV18 and TRBJ1-1; a weak D assignment points to TRBD1 (5 bases agree). Here the CDR3 is given as CASSRGEEGTEAFF. In nucleotide form, the sequence is TGTGCCAGCTCACGGGGGGAGGAGGGCACTGAAGCTTTCTTT.